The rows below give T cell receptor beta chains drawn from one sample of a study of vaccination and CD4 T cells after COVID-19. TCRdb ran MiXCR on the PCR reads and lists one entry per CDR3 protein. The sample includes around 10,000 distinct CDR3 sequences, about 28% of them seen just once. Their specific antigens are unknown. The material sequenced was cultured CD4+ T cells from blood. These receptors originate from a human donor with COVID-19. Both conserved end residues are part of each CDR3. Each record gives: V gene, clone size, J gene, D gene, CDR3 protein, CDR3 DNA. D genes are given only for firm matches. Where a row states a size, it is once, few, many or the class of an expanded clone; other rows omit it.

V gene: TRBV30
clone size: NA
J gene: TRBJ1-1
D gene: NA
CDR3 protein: CAWSLSQTVEAFF
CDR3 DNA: TGTGCCTGGAGTCTTTCACAAACAGTTGAAGCTTTCTTT

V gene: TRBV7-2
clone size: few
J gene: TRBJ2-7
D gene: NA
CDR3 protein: CASSLQPGLTYEQYF
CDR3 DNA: TGTGCCAGCAGCCTGCAACCGGGTCTTACCTACGAGCAGTACTTC

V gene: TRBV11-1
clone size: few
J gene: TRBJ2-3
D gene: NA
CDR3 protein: CASSLARASTDTQYF
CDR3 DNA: TGTGCCAGCAGCTTAGCGCGGGCCAGCACAGATACGCAGTATTTT

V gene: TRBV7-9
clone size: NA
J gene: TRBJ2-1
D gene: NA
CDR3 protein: CASSLGGGGNEQFF
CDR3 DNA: TGTGCCAGCAGCTTGGGAGGAGGAGGCAATGAGCAGTTCTTC

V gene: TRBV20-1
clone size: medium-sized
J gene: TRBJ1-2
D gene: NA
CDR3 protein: CSAPALGGYGYTF
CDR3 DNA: TGCAGTGCGCCCGCCCTGGGAGGATATGGCTACACCTTC

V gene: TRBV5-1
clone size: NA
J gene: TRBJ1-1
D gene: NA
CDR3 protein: CASKMTLMNTEAFF
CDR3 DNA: TGCGCCAGCAAAATGACCCTTATGAACACTGAAGCTTTCTTT

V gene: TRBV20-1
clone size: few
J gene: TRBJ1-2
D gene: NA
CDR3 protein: CSAPTQQRGYGYTF
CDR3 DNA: TGCAGTGCCCCGACGCAGCAAAGAGGCTATGGCTACACCTTC

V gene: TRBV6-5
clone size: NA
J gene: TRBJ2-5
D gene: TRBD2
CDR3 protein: CASSYSGSGVSETQYF
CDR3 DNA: TGTGCCAGCAGTTACTCGGGAAGCGGGGTGAGCGAGACCCAGTACTTC

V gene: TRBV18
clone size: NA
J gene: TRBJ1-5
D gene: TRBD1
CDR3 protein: CASSPGTGGYQPQHF
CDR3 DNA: TGTGCCAGCTCACCCGGGACAGGGGGCTATCAGCCCCAGCATTTT

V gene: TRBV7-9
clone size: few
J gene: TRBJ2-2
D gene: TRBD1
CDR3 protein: CASSLGQGNTGELFF
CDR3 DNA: TGTGCCAGCAGCTTGGGACAGGGTAACACCGGGGAGCTGTTTTTT

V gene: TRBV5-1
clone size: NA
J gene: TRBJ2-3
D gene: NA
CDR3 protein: CASSRSNREGTDTQYF
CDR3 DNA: TGCGCCAGCAGCCGCTCTAACAGGGAAGGCACAGATACGCAGTATTTT

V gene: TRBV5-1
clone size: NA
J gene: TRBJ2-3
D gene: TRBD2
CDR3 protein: CASSSGGISDTQYF
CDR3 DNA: TGCGCCAGCAGTAGCGGGGGGATCTCAGATACGCAGTATTTT

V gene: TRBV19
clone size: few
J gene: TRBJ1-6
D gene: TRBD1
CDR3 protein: CASSTAGGPPLHF
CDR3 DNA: TGTGCCAGTAGTACGGCAGGGGGTCCACCCCTCCACTTT

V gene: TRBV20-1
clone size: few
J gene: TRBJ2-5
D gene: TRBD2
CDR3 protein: CSVEEKERGSETQYF
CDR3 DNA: TGCAGTGTGGAGGAAAAGGAGCGGGGATCAGAGACCCAGTACTTC

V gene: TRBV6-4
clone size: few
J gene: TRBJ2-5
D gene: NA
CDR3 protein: CASSDYQNGVETQYF
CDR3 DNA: TGTGCCAGCAGTGACTACCAAAATGGGGTGGAGACCCAGTACTTC

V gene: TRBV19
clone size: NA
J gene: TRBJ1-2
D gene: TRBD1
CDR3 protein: CASTEDRTFGYTF
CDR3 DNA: TGTGCCAGTACCGAGGACAGGACGTTTGGCTACACCTTC

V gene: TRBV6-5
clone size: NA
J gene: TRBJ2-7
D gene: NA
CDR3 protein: CASSYRGSYEQYF
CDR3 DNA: TGTGCCAGCAGTTATAGGGGTTCCTACGAGCAGTACTTC

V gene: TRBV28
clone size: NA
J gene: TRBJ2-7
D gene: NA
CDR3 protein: CASGTVSYEQYF
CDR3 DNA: TGTGCCAGTGGGACGGTCTCCTACGAGCAGTACTTC

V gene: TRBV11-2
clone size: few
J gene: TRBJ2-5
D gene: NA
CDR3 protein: CASSLEAETQYF
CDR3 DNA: TGTGCCAGCAGCTTAGAGGCCGAGACCCAGTACTTC

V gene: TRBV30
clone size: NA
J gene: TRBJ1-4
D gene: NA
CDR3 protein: CAWNLAWGQDEKLFF
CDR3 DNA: TGTGCCTGGAATCTCGCGTGGGGGCAGGATGAAAAACTGTTTTTT

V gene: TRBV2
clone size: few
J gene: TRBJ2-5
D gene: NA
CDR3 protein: CASRIAQETQYF
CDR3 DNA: TGTGCCAGCAGGATCGCCCAAGAGACCCAGTACTTC

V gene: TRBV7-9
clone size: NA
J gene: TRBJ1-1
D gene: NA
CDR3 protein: CASSPHRDHTEAFF
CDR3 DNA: TGTGCCAGCAGCCCACACAGGGACCACACTGAAGCTTTCTTT

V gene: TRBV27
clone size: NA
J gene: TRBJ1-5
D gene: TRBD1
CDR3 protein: CASRKDRVSNQPQHF
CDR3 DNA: TGTGCCAGCAGGAAAGACAGGGTAAGCAATCAGCCCCAGCATTTT

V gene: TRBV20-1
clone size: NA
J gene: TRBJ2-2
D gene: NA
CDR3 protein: CSAFRGGAGGELFF
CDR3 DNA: TGCAGTGCTTTTCGTGGGGGGGCCGGCGGGGAGCTGTTTTTT

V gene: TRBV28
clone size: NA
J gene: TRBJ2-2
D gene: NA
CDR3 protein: CASSSRIGELFF
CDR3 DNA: TGTGCCAGCAGTTCCCGTATCGGGGAGCTGTTTTTT

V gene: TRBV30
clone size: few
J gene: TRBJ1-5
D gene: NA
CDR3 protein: CAWSDRQDWRVPQHF
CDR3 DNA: TGTGCCTGGAGTGACAGACAGGACTGGAGAGTGCCCCAGCATTTT

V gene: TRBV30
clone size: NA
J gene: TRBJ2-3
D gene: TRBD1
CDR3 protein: CASSTGADTQYF
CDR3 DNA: TGTGCCTCGTCAACAGGGGCAGATACGCAGTATTTT

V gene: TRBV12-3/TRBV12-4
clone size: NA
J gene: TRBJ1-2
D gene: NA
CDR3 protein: CASSLERDYGYTF
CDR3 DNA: TGTGCCAGCAGCCTCGAGAGGGACTATGGCTACACCTTC

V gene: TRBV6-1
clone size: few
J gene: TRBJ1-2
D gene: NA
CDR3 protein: CASTLEGRGYTF
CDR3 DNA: TGTGCCAGCACGCTAGAGGGCCGGGGCTACACCTTC

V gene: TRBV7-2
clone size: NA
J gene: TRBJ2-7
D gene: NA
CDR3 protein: CASSSGTGLNEQYF
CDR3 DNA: TGTGCCAGCAGCTCAGGCACAGGGCTAAACGAGCAGTACTTC

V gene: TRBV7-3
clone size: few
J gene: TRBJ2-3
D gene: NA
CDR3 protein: CASSRVSRGDTQYF
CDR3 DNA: TGTGCCAGCAGCCGCGTTAGCCGTGGTGATACGCAGTATTTT

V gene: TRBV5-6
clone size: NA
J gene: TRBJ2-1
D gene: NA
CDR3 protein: CASIWGRALNEQFF
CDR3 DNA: TGTGCCAGCATCTGGGGCAGGGCTTTAAATGAGCAGTTCTTC

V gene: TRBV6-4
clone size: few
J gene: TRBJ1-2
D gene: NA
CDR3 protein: CASSEASSGSAGYTF
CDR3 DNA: TGTGCCAGCAGTGAAGCCTCTTCAGGGTCCGCTGGCTACACCTTC

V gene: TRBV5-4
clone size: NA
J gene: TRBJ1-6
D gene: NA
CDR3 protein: CASSPVGSSPLHF
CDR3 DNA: TGTGCCAGCAGCCCCGTAGGGTCTTCACCCCTCCACTTT

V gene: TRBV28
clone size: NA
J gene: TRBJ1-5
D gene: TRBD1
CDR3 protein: CASSLMTGRIQPQHF
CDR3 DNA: TGTGCCAGCAGCCTCATGACAGGGAGAATTCAGCCCCAGCATTTT

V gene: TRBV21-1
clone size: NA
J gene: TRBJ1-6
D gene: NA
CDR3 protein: CASSKRLREDSPLHF
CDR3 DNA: TGTGCCAGCAGCAAACGACTCCGGGAAGACTCACCCCTCCACTTT

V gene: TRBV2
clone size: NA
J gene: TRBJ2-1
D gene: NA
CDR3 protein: CASSEARALGNEQFF
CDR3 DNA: TGTGCCAGCAGTGAGGCCAGGGCCCTGGGGAATGAGCAGTTCTTC

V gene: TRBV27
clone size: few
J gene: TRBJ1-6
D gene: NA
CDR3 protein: CASSLEGSNSPLHF
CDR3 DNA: TGTGCCAGCAGTTTGGAGGGTAGCAATTCACCCCTCCACTTT

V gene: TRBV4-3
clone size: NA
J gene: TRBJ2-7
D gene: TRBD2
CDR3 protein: CASSLLAGTSYEQYF
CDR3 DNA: TGCGCCAGCAGCCTTTTAGCGGGGACCTCCTACGAGCAGTACTTC

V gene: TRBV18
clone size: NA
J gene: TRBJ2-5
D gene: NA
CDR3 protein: CASSPEQGRGETQYF
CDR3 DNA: TGTGCCAGCTCACCAGAACAGGGGAGGGGAGAGACCCAGTACTTC

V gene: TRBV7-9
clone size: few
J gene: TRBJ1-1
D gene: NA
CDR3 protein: CASSRNVGTGDTEAFF
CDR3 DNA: TGTGCCAGCAGCCGAAACGTCGGGACGGGGGACACTGAAGCTTTCTTT

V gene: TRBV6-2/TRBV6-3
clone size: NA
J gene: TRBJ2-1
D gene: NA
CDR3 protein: CASSGTSYNEQFF
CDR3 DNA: TGTGCCAGCAGCGGGACCTCATACAATGAGCAGTTCTTC

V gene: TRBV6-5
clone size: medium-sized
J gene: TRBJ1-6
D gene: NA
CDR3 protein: CASSYSTGYNSPLHF
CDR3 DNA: TGTGCCAGCAGTTACTCTACGGGCTATAATTCACCCCTCCACTTT

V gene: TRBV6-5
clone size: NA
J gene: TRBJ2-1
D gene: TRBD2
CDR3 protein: CASSYPSGGVNEQFF
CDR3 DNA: TGTGCCAGCAGTTACCCCTCTGGGGGGGTCAATGAGCAGTTCTTC

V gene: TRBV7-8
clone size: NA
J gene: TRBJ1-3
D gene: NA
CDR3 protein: CASSRSGTYGNTIYF
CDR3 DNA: TGTGCCAGCAGCCGAAGCGGGACTTATGGAAACACCATATATTTT

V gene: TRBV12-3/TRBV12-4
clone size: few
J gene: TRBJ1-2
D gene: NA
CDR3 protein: CASSLARGKDGYTF
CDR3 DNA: TGTGCCAGCAGTTTAGCTAGGGGAAAGGATGGCTACACCTTC

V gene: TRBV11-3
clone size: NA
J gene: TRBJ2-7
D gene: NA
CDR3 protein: CASSSDRDRSSYEQYF
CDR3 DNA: TGTGCCAGCAGCTCGGACCGAGATCGAAGCTCCTACGAGCAGTACTTC

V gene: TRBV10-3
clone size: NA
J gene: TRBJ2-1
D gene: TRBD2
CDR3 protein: CAIRGKDLAGRNNEQFF
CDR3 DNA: TGTGCCATCAGGGGGAAAGACTTAGCGGGGAGGAACAATGAGCAGTTCTTC

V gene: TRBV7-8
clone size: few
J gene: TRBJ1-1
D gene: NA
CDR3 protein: CASSSNTEAFF
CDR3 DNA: TGTGCCAGCAGCTCTAACACTGAAGCTTTCTTT

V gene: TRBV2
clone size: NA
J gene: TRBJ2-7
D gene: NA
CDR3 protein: CASSESAPTEQYF
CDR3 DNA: TGTGCCAGCAGTGAATCAGCACCTACCGAGCAGTACTTC

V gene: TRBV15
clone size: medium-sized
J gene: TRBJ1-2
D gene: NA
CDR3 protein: CATSRDRSYGYTF
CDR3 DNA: TGTGCCACCAGCAGAGACCGTAGCTATGGCTACACCTTC

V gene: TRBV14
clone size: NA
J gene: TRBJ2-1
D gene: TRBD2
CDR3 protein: CASSPGLAFGLWNEQFF
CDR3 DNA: TGTGCCAGCAGCCCGGGACTAGCCTTTGGTTTATGGAATGAGCAGTTCTTC

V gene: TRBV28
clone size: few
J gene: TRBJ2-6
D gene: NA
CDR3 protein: CASSSPGSSGANVLTF
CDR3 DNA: TGTGCCAGCAGTTCGCCAGGGTCGTCTGGGGCCAACGTCCTGACTTTC

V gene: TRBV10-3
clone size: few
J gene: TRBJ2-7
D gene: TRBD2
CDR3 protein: CATSLAGSYEQYF
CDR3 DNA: TGTGCCACCTCACTAGCGGGATCCTACGAGCAGTACTTC

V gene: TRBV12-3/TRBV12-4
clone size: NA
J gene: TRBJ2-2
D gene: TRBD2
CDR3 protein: CASSLTSGVNTGELFF
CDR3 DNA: TGTGCCAGCAGTTTGACTAGCGGGGTGAACACCGGGGAGCTGTTTTTT

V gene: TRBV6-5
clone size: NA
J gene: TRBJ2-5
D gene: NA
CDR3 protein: CASSYSSTLETQYF
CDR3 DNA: TGTGCCAGCAGTTACTCGTCTACGTTAGAGACCCAGTACTTC